The 4 T cell receptor beta chains presented below share a single source sample, sequenced in a study of T cell repertoires in cytomegalovirus infection. Their recognized antigens are unknown. A single record per CDR3 protein comes from TCRdb applying MiXCR to the reads. In the table there are around 310,000 distinct CDR3 sequences, almost 30% of which are singletons. The sequencing here drew on cultured PBMCs, taken from culture after CMV antigen stimulation. The source is a human donor in good health (CMV status not recorded). Some clones in this sample may be carry-over from other donors' samples.

This chain links TRBV7-2 with TRBJ1-5; weak D call: TRBD1 (5 bases). The CDR3 loop spans 17 amino acids. V lost 1 base and J lost 1, with 14 bases in between. Germline V gene lookup returns CDR1 SGHTA and CDR2 FQGNSA. The CDR3: CASSLEGWGLSNQPQHF. In DNA form, the CDR3 reads TGTGCCAGCAGCTTAGAAGGGTGGGGGTTGAGCAATCAGCCCCAGCATTTT.

This clonotype showed up just a few times. This sequence joins TRBV28 and TRBJ1-2, with TRBD1 matching 8 bases. CDR3 length: 14 amino acids. Trimming took 6 bases from V and 4 from J; bases not matched to a gene: 7. CDR1 and CDR2 (germline): MDHEN, SYDVKM. The CDR3 loop reads CASSPGGWFYGYTF. CDR3 in DNA: TGTGCCAGCAGCCCAGGGGGCTGGTTCTATGGCTACACCTTC.

This clonotype was recorded a few times. The chain employs TRBV7-9 and TRBJ1-2; D not certain. Per the germline V gene, CDR1 is SEHNR and CDR2 is FQNEAQ (reference sequence). V lost 1 base, J lost 7 bases, and 13 bases lay in between. The CDR3 covers 14 residues. The CDR3 DNA follows: TGTGCCAGCAGCTTAGACGAGGGAGGGCGTGGCTACACCTTC. Its translation: CASSLDEGGRGYTF.

This clonotype was observed at least ten times. The chain is built from TRBV3-1 and TRBJ2-7; D is perhaps TRBD1 (6 bases). CDR3 length equals 16 residues. V was pared by 4 bases and J by 1 base, with 17 bases between. Looked up from germline, CDR1 is LGHDT and CDR2 is YNNKEL (reference sequence). CDR3 coding DNA: TGTGCCAGCAGCCGAGACTACAGGGTATATTCCTACGAGCAGTACTTC. Encoded protein: CASSRDYRVYSYEQYF.